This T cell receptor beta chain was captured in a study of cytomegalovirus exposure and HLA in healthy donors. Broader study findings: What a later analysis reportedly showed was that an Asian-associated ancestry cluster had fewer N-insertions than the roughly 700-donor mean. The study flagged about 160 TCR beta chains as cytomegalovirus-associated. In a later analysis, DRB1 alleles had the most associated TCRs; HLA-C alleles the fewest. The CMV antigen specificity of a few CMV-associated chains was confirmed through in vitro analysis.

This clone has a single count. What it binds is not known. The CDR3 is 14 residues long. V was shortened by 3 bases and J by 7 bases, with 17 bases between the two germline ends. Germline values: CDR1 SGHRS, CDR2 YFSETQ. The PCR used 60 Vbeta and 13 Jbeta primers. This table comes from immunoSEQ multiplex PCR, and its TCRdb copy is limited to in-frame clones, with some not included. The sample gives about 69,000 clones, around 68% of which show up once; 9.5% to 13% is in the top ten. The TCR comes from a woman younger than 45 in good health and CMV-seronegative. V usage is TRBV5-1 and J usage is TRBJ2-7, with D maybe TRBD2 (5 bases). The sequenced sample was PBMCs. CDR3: CASSYRPGPGEQYF. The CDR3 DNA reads TGCGCCAGCAGCTACCGGCCCGGGCCGGGGGAGCAGTACTTC.